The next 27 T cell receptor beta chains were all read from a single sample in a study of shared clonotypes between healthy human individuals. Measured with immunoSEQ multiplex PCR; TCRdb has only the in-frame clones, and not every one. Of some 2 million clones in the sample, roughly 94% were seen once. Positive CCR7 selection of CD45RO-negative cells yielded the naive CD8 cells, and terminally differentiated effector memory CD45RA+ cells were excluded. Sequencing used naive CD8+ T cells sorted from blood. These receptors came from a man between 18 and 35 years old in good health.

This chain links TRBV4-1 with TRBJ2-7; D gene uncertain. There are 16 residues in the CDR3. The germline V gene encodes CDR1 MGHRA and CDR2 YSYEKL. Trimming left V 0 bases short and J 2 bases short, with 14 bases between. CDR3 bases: TGCGCCAGCAGCCAAGAGCCGGAAGCCCCTGCCTACGAGCAGTACTTC. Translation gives CASSQEPEAPAYEQYF.

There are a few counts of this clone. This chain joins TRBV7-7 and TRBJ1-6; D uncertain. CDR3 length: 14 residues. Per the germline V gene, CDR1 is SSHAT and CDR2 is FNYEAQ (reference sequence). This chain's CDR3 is CAWGKWGYNSPLHF. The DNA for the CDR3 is TGTGCTTGGGGTAAGTGGGGTTATAATTCACCCCTCCACTTT.

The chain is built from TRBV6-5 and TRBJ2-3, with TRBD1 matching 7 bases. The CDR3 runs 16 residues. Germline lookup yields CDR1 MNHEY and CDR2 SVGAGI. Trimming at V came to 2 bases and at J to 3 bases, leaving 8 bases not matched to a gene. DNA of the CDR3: TGTGCCAGCAGTTACGGGGTGACAGGGACAACAGATACGCAGTATTTT. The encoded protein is CASSYGVTGTTDTQYF.

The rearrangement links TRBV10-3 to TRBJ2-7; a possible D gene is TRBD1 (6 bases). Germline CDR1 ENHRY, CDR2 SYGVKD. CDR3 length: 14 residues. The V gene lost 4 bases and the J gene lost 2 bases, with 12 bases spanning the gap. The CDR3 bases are TGTGCCATCAGTGCAGGGACAACCACCTACGAGCAGTACTTC. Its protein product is CAISAGTTTYEQYF.

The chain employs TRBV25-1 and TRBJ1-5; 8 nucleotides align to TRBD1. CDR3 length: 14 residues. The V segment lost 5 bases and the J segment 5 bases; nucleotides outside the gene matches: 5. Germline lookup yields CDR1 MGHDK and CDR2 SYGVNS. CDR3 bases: TGTGCCAGCAGTAACAGGGGGTCGGATCAGCCCCAGCATTTT. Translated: CASSNRGSDQPQHF.

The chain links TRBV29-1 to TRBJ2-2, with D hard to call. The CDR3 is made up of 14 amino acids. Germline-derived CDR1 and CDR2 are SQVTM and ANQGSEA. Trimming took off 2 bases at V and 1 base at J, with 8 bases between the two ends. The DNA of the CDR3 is TGCAGCGTTGAATCCGAAATGAACACCGGGGAGCTGTTTTTT. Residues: CSVESEMNTGELFF.

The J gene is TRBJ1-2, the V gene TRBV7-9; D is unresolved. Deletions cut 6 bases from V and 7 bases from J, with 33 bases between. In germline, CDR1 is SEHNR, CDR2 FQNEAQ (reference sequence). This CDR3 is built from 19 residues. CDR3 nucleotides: TGTGCCAGCAGTCATACCTCCCCTCCCAATCTAAATTTCCATTCTGGCTACACCTTC. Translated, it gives CASSHTSPPNLNFHSGYTF.

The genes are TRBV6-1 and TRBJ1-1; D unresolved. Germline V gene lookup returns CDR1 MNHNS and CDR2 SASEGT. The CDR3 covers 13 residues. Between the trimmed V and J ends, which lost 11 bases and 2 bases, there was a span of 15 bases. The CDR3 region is CALSSWPNTEAFF. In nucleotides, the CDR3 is TGTGCCCTCTCTTCATGGCCCAACACTGAAGCTTTCTTT.

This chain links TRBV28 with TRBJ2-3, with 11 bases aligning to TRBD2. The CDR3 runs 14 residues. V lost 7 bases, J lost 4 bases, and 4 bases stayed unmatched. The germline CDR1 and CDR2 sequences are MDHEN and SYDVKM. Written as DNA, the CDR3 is TGTGCCAGCAACTTAGCGGGAGGGCCAGATACGCAGTATTTT. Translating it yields CASNLAGGPDTQYF.

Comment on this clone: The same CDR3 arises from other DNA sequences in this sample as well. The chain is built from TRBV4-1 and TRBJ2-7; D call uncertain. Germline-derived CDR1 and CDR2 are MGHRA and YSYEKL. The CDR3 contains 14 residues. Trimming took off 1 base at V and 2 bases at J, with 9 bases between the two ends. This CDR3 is CASSQAGGTYEQYF. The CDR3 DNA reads TGCGCCAGCAGCCAAGCTGGCGGAACCTACGAGCAGTACTTC.

The CDR3, as DNA: TGTGCCAGCAGACAGACAGGACCGCCCGAAAAACTGTTTTTT. Encoded protein: CASRQTGPPEKLFF. The chain recombines TRBV2 with TRBJ1-4; D is possibly TRBD1 (6 bases). The CDR3 loop spans 14 amino acids. The germline V gene encodes CDR1 SNHLY and CDR2 FYNNEI. The V gene lost 6 bases and the J gene lost 8 bases, with 16 bases spanning the gap.

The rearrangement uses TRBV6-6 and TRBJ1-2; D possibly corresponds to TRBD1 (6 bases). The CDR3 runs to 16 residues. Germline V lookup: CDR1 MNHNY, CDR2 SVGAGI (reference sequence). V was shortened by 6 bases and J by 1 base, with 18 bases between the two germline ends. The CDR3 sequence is CASSHPQTGYNYGYTF. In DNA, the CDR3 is TGTGCCAGCAGCCACCCCCAGACAGGCTATAACTATGGCTACACCTTC.

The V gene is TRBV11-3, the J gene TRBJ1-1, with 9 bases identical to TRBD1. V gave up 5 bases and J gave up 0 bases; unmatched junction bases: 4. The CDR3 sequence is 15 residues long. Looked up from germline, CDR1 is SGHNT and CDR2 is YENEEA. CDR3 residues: CASSPGTGLNTEAFF. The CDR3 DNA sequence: TGTGCCAGCAGCCCCGGGACAGGGCTGAACACTGAAGCTTTCTTT.

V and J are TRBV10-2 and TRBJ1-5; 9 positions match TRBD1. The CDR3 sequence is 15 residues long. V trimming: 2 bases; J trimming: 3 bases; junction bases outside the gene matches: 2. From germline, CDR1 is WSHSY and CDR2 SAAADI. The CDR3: CASSEDRGINQPQHF. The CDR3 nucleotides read TGCGCCAGCAGTGAGGACAGGGGGATCAATCAGCCCCAGCATTTT.

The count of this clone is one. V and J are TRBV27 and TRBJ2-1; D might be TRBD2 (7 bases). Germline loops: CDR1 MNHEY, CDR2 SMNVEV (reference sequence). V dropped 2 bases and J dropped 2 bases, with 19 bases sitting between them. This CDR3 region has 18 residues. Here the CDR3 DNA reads TGTGCCAGCAGTTTAGTGAGGGGGGGTTCATCAGCCTACAATGAGCAGTTCTTC. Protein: CASSLVRGGSSAYNEQFF.

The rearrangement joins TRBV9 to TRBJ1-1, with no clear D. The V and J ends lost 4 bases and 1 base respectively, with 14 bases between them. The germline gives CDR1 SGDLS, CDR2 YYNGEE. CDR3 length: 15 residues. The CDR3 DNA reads TGTGCCAGCAGCCCCGAAGGCAGCAAGAACACTGAAGCTTTCTTT. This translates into CASSPEGSKNTEAFF.

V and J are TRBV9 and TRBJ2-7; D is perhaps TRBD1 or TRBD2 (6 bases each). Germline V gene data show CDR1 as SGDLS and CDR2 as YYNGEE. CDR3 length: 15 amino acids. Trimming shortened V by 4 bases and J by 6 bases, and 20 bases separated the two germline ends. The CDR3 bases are TGTGCCAGCAGCCCCGCTGGACAGCCGGGGGTCGAGCAGTACTTC. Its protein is CASSPAGQPGVEQYF.

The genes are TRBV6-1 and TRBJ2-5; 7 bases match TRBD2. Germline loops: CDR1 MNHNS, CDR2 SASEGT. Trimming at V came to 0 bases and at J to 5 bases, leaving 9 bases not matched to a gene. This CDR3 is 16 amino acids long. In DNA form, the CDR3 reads TGTGCCAGCAGTGAAGCGTGGGCAGGGCGGGAGGAGACCCAGTACTTC. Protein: CASSEAWAGREETQYF.

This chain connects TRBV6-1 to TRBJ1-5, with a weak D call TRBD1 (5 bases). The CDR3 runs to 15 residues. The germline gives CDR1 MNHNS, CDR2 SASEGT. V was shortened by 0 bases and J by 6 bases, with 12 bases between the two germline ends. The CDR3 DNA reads TGTGCCAGCAGTGAAGCGCTAGGGGCCCGTCAGCCCCAGCATTTT. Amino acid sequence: CASSEALGARQPQHF.

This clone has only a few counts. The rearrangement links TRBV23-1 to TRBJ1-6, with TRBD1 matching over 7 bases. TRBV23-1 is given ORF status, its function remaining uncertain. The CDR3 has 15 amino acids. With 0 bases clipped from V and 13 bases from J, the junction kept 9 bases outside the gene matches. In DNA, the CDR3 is TGCGCCAGCAGTCAATCTGGACAGGACTGGAATCCCCTCCACTTT. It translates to CASSQSGQDWNPLHF.

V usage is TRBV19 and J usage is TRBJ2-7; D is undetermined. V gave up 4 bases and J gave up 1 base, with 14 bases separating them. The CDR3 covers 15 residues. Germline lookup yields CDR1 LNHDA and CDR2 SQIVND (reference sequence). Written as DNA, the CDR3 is TGTGCCAGTAGTACAACACAGCTAAATTCCTACGAGCAGTACTTC. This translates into CASSTTQLNSYEQYF. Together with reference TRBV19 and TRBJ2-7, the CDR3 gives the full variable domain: DGGITQSPKYLFRKEGQNVTLSCEQNLNHDAMYWYRQDPGQGLRLIYYSQIVNDFQKGDIAEGYSVSREKKESFPLTVTSAQKNPTAFYLCASSTTQLNSYEQYFGPGTRLTVT.

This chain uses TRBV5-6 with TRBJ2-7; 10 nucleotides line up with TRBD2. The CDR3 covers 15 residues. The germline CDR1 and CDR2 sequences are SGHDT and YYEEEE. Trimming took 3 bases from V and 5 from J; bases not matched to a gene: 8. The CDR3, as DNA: TGTGCCAGCAGCTCGTGGGGACTAGCGAACGACGAGCAGTACTTC. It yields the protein CASSSWGLANDEQYF.

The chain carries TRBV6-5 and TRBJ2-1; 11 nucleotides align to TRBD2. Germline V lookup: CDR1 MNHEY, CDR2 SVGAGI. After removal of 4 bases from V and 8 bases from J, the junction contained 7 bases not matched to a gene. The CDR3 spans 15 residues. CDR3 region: CASSSTSGGGYEQFF. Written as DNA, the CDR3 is TGTGCCAGCAGTTCCACTAGCGGGGGCGGGTATGAGCAGTTCTTC.

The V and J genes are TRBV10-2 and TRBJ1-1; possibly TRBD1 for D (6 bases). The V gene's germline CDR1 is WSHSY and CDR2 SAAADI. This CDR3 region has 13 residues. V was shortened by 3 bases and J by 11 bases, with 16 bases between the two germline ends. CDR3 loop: CASSEWGGALAFF. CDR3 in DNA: TGCGCCAGCAGTGAATGGGGGGGGGCGCTGGCTTTCTTT.

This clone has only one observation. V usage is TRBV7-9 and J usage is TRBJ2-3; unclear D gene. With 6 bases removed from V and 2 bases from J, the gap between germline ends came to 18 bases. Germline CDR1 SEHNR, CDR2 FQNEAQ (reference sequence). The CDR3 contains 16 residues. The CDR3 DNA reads TGTGCCAGCAGAGTCATAGTAGGATGGGACACAGATACGCAGTATTTT. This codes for CASRVIVGWDTDTQYF.

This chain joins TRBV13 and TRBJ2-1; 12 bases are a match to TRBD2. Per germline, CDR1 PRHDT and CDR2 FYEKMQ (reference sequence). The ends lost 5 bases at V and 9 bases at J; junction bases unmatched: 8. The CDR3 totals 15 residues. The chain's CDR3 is CASSLRLAGAVEQFF. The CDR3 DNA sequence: TGTGCCAGCAGCCTACGACTAGCGGGAGCGGTTGAGCAGTTCTTC.

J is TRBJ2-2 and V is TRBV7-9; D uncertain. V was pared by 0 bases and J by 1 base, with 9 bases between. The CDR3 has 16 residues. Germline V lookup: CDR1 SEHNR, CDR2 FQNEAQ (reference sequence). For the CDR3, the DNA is TGTGCCAGCAGCTTAGCGGTCAGCTTGAACACCGGGGAGCTGTTTTTT. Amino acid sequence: CASSLAVSLNTGELFF.